This TCR beta chain was found in a study of CD8+ T cells in alopecia areata. The wider study: It was oral tofacitinib, at 5 to 10 mg twice daily, that treated patients received. Study-wide results and limits: Lesional scalp exceeded normal scalp in clonality, especially in alopecia totalis/universalis. Among the top 100, expanded CD8+ clones were significantly decreased by tofacitinib, as was scalp clonality.

Treatment noted: oral pan-JAK inhibitor, 5-10 mg twice daily. Worth noting for this clone: Its antigen is undetermined.

Extracted RNA was reverse transcribed into cDNA, the sequencing template. Profiling relied on immunoSEQ multiplex PCR, and the TCRdb table lists in-frame clones only, not all of them. The sample yields 110,000 to 150,000 clones, nearly 55% seen once. There are 12 residues in the CDR3. After removal of 5 bases from V and 8 bases from J, the junction contained 3 bases not matched to a gene. Germline-derived CDR1 and CDR2 are SGHAT and FQNNGV. The sequence was obtained from a human donor with alopecia areata. The rearrangement links TRBV11-2 to TRBJ1-2, with 9 positions matching TRBD1. This specimen consisted of CD8+ T cells sorted from blood, obtained at week 4, from a patient treated with tofacitinib. The CDR3 nucleotides read TGTGCCAGCAGCGGGGACAGGGCCGGCTACACCTTC. It specifies CASSGDRAGYTF.